The 23 T cell receptor beta chains in this list originate from one sample, sequenced in a study of shared clonotypes between healthy human individuals (dated by TCRdb to the early 2020s). CD8 naive samples were obtained by positive selection for CCR7 among CD45RO-negative cells, yielding a CD45RA+CCR7+ population from which TemRA cells were excluded. Receptors were amplified or captured by the immunoSEQ multiplex PCR assay. TCRdb re-hosts the immuneACCESS table, in-frame sequences only. Its copies lack some clones; in the studies checked, an unresolved V gene accounts for under half of them, and the cause for the rest is not known. For this sample there are about 2.1 million clones; more than 85% appear just once. The ten largest account for more than 1.5% of the sample. The sample was naive CD8+ T cells from PBMCs. The sample's cell subset or site label, decoded: CD45RA+CCR7+. The receptors shown here come from a young man in good health. Some clones in this sample may be carry-over from other donors' samples.

The sample holds one count of this clone. The chain couples TRBV27 to TRBJ1-4, with D unresolved. Germline lookup yields CDR1 MNHEY and CDR2 SMNVEV (reference sequence). With 6 bases removed from V and 5 bases from J, the gap between germline ends came to 13 bases. This CDR3 region has 14 residues. CDR3 protein: CASSPRLGNEKLFF. CDR3 nucleotides: TGTGCCAGCAGCCCCCGGTTGGGGAATGAAAAACTGTTTTTT.

The chain has TRBV5-5 and TRBJ1-1; 8 bases are a match to TRBD1. CDR1 and CDR2 from the germline V gene are SGHKS and YYEKEE (reference sequence). The length of the CDR3 is 14 residues. With V trimmed by 4 bases and J by 7 bases, 9 bases remained unmatched. The CDR3 protein is CASSLLDRAIEAFF. CDR3 DNA: TGTGCCAGCAGCCTACTGGACAGGGCGATTGAAGCTTTCTTT. The variable domain in full, completed from reference TRBV5-5 and TRBJ1-1, reads DAGVTQSPTHLIKTRGQQVTLRCSPISGHKSVSWYQQVLGQGPQFIFQYYEKEERGRGNFPDRFSARQFPNYSSELNVNALLLGDSALYLCASSLLDRAIEAFFGQGTRLTVV.

Concerning this clone: Distinct nucleotide sequences in the sample also encode this CDR3. The V and J genes are TRBV9 and TRBJ2-7; D is unresolved. Germline-derived CDR1 and CDR2 are SGDLS and YYNGEE. The CDR3 runs 12 residues. V was shortened by 0 bases and J by 4 bases, with 5 bases between the two germline ends. The CDR3 region is CASSVGGYEQYF. For the CDR3, the DNA is TGTGCCAGCAGCGTAGGCGGTTACGAGCAGTACTTC.

This clone was observed a single time. The chain couples TRBV10-3 to TRBJ2-5, with TRBD1 identical over 10 bases. V shed 7 bases and J 1 base; nucleotides not matched to a gene: 9. Germline CDR1 ENHRY, CDR2 SYGVKD. There are 16 residues in the CDR3. The CDR3 coding sequence is TGTGCCATCAAATCCGGGACAGGGGATTTCCAAGAGACCCAGTACTTC. This translates into CAIKSGTGDFQETQYF.

With regard to this clone: This same CDR3 is encoded by further DNA sequences in the sample. V and J are TRBV27 and TRBJ1-1, with D possibly matching TRBD1 (5 bases). The CDR3 sequence is 14 residues long. Trimming cost V 6 bases and J 1 base, with 12 bases left between them. Per the germline V gene, CDR1 is MNHEY and CDR2 is SMNVEV (reference sequence). The CDR3 is CASSWGTSNTEAFF. The CDR3 bases are TGTGCCAGCAGCTGGGGCACTTCGAACACTGAAGCTTTCTTT.

The V call is TRBV5-3, the J call TRBJ2-1; the D is unclear. TRBV5-3 is an ORF; its function is uncertain. Trimming stripped 4 bases from V and 10 bases from J, with 6 bases between. This CDR3 is built from 10 residues. The CDR3 nucleotides are TGTGCCAGAAGCAGTTACGAGCAGTTCTTC. The encoded protein is CARSSYEQFF.

In this sample, this clone turned up a few times. The rearrangement uses TRBV6-6 and TRBJ1-1, with D possibly matching TRBD1 (6 bases). The germline gives CDR1 MNHNY, CDR2 SVGAGI (reference sequence). The CDR3 totals 12 residues. The V end was cut by 5 bases, the J end by 5 bases, with 9 bases between. The CDR3 is CASSLQGTEAFF. In nucleotides, the CDR3 is TGTGCCAGCAGTCTACAGGGAACTGAAGCTTTCTTT.

With respect to this clone: At the DNA level, this CDR3 is encoded by other sequences in the same sample as well. The rearrangement uses TRBV28 and TRBJ2-7; D may be TRBD1 (5 bases). The CDR3 runs to 11 residues. The V end was cut by 5 bases, the J end by 5 bases, with 7 bases between. Germline CDR1 MDHEN, CDR2 SYDVKM. CDR3 protein: CASSPRDEQYF. The CDR3 nucleotides read TGTGCCAGCAGTCCCAGGGACGAGCAGTACTTC.

V gene TRBV27 combines with J gene TRBJ2-2; 8 bases align to TRBD1. With 4 bases clipped from V and 6 bases from J, the junction kept 7 bases outside the gene matches. The length of the CDR3 is 15 residues. Germline lookup yields CDR1 MNHEY and CDR2 SMNVEV (reference sequence). The CDR3 reads CASSSNRGWAGELFF. The CDR3 DNA follows: TGTGCCAGCAGTTCTAACAGGGGGTGGGCCGGGGAGCTGTTTTTT.

This clone was seen just once. The J gene is TRBJ2-7, the V gene TRBV5-6; possible D gene TRBD2, 6 bases. V was clipped by 7 bases and J by 3 bases, with 14 bases between them. The germline V gene encodes CDR1 SGHDT and CDR2 YYEEEE. This CDR3 has 13 residues. CDR3 DNA sequence: TGTGCCAGCCCGGGACTGCCAAGCTACGAGCAGTACTTC. This translates into CASPGLPSYEQYF.

This sequence joins TRBV7-9 and TRBJ1-1; D uncertain. The V gene's germline CDR1 is SEHNR and CDR2 FQNEAQ (reference sequence). V shed 6 bases and J shed 2 bases, with 22 bases lying between them. This CDR3 has 17 residues. CDR3 nucleotides: TGTGCCAGCAGACCGGGTCCGGGTCAAGCATTCAACACTGAAGCTTTCTTT. It specifies CASRPGPGQAFNTEAFF.

This chain connects TRBV9 to TRBJ2-2, with no clear D. This CDR3 is 14 amino acids long. From germline, CDR1 is SGDLS and CDR2 YYNGEE. V was shortened by 6 bases and J by 0 bases, with 9 bases between the two germline ends. DNA for the CDR3: TGTGCCAGCACCCTCGCCGCGAACACCGGGGAGCTGTTTTTT. Translated: CASTLAANTGELFF.

The genes are TRBV7-6 and TRBJ1-2, with D maybe TRBD1 (5 bases). Germline CDR1 and CDR2: SGHVS and FNYEAQ. The CDR3 length is 16 residues. V was cut by 5 bases and J by 0 bases, with 16 bases left in between. The DNA for the CDR3 is TGTGCCAGCAGCCCGGGACGGCCTCCAGCTAACTATGGCTACACCTTC. This translates into CASSPGRPPANYGYTF.

The chain has TRBV5-6 and TRBJ2-1; no clear D. V was cut by 3 bases and J by 6 bases, with 10 bases left in between. The CDR3 covers 13 residues. Germline V gene lookup returns CDR1 SGHDT and CDR2 YYEEEE. The CDR3 sequence: CASSSLTGNEQFF. The DNA for the CDR3 is TGTGCCAGCAGCTCATTAACCGGCAATGAGCAGTTCTTC.

The V call is TRBV9, the J call TRBJ2-5; the D gene could be TRBD1 or TRBD2 (5 bases each). CDR3 length: 18 residues. V was clipped by 1 base and J by 2 bases, with 21 bases between them. Germline V gives CDR1 SGDLS, CDR2 YYNGEE. The CDR3 region has the DNA TGTGCCAGCAGCGTAAGGGAACCGGGACCCCGGGGTCAAGAGACCCAGTACTTC. Its protein is CASSVREPGPRGQETQYF.

The chain carries TRBV4-2 and TRBJ2-7; 14 nucleotides line up with TRBD2. The J segment lost 3 bases and the V segment lost 4 bases, leaving 2 bases of the junction unmatched. Germline V CDR1 and CDR2: LGHNA, YNFKEQ. The CDR3 loop spans 15 amino acids. The CDR3: CASSLGLAGGYEQYF. The CDR3 bases are TGTGCCAGCAGCCTCGGACTAGCGGGAGGCTACGAGCAGTACTTC.

Only a few counts were recorded for this clone. This chain joins TRBV4-1 and TRBJ1-4, with D maybe TRBD1 (6 bases). The CDR3 totals 15 residues. CDR1 and CDR2 (germline): MGHRA, YSYEKL. Deletions cut 4 bases from V and 5 bases from J, with 14 bases between. The CDR3 DNA reads as TGCGCCAGCAGCCTACGGACAGCCGAGAATGAAAAACTGTTTTTT. Its translation is CASSLRTAENEKLFF.

On this clone itself: Other DNA sequences in the same sample also yield this CDR3. The V gene is TRBV5-1, the J gene TRBJ2-7; D not resolved. The ends were cut back, 0 bases at V and 2 bases at J, with 6 bases in the middle. The CDR3 is 13 residues long. Germline V gene data show CDR1 as SGHRS and CDR2 as YFSETQ. The CDR3 bases are TGCGCCAGCAGCTTGGCTGGCCCCTACGAGCAGTACTTC. Residues: CASSLAGPYEQYF. The full variable domain, rest sourced from reference TRBV5-1 and TRBJ2-7, is KAGVTQTPRYLIKTRGQQVTLSCSPISGHRSVSWYQQTPGQGLQFLFEYFSETQRNKGNFPGRFSGRQFSNSRSEMNVSTLELGDSALYLCASSLAGPYEQYFGPGTRLTVT.

In DNA form, the CDR3 reads TGTGCCAGCTCCGGGACATCCTGGGCCAATGAGCAGTTCTTC. Translating gives CASSGTSWANEQFF. V is TRBV19 and J is TRBJ2-1, with D possibly matching TRBD1 (6 bases). V lost 9 bases, J lost 6 bases, and 18 bases lay in between. The CDR3 has 14 residues. Looked up from germline, CDR1 is LNHDA and CDR2 is SQIVND (reference sequence).

V and J are TRBV7-9 and TRBJ2-7; maybe TRBD2 (5 bases). Per germline, CDR1 SEHNR and CDR2 FQNEAQ (reference sequence). The V gene lost 6 bases and the J gene lost 2 bases, with 14 bases spanning the gap. The CDR3 totals 14 residues. DNA of the CDR3: TGTGCCAGCAGTCCAACATGGGAGCCCTACGAGCAGTACTTC. Amino acids: CASSPTWEPYEQYF.

The chain uses TRBV27 and TRBJ2-7; TRBD1 might be the D (5 bases). Germline assignment: CDR1 MNHEY and CDR2 SMNVEV (reference sequence). The CDR3 contains 13 residues. The ends were cut back, 1 base at V and 6 bases at J, with 10 bases in the middle. In DNA form, the CDR3 reads TGTGCCAGCAGTTTATTTTCAGGGCTCGAGCAGTACTTC. Protein: CASSLFSGLEQYF.

The V and J genes are TRBV5-6 and TRBJ1-2; TRBD1 matches 10 bases. CDR1 SGHDT and CDR2 YYEEEE come from the germline V gene. Unmatched junction bases numbered 17, after V lost 4 bases and J lost 5 bases. The CDR3 loop spans 18 amino acids. The CDR3: CASSPVRDRGLTGYGYTF. CDR3 sequence (DNA): TGTGCCAGCAGCCCGGTCCGGGACAGGGGCCTTACGGGGTATGGCTACACCTTC.

This clone showed up just a few times. Within the sample, other DNA sequences also encode this same CDR3. The genes are TRBV11-2 and TRBJ2-1; perhaps TRBD1 as D (6 bases). Trimming took off 1 base at V and 0 bases at J, with 7 bases between the two ends. Germline CDR1 is SGHAT and CDR2 is FQNNGV. CDR3 size: 15 residues. CDR3 residues: CASSLGRGSYNEQFF. The CDR3 DNA sequence: TGTGCCAGCAGCTTAGGCAGGGGCTCCTACAATGAGCAGTTCTTC.